The T cell receptor (beta chain) described here comes from a study of T cell responses to AZD1222 COVID-19 vaccine. Profiling relied on immunoSEQ multiplex PCR, and the TCRdb table lists in-frame clones only, not all of them. The sample lists 150,000 to 200,000 clones, about 87% occurring once. Germline assignment: CDR1 SGDLS and CDR2 YYNGEE. This CDR3 has 15 amino acids. The V and J ends lost 3 bases and 2 bases respectively, with 12 bases between them. The chain employs TRBV9 and TRBJ2-4; perhaps TRBD1 as D (6 bases). The TCR sequence derives from an adult who received the MenACWY meningococcal vaccine as a control. Sequenced material: peripheral blood, taken 28 days after the second dose of the MenACWY control vaccine. Here the CDR3 DNA reads TGTGCCAGCAGCGCCGGAGACAGGACCAAAAACATTCAGTACTTC. It is translated as CASSAGDRTKNIQYF.